This T cell receptor (beta chain) was documented in a study of graft-versus-host responses after intestinal transplantation. About the study: Every recipient underwent anti-thymocyte globulin induction, then tacrolimus and steroids for 2 to 3 years.

Looked up from germline, CDR1 is SGDLS and CDR2 is YYNGEE. Trimming at V came to 0 bases and at J to 4 bases, leaving 3 bases not matched to a gene. The CDR3 has 14 residues. The repertoire was sequenced with immunoSEQ multiplex PCR; TCRdb's copy has only in-frame clones and lacks some. The data hold hundreds of clones, with approximately 95% observed a single time. This clone was recorded a few times. V usage is TRBV9 and J usage is TRBJ2-5, with 7 nucleotides matching TRBD1. This clonotype was obtained from a human patient who received an intestinal transplant, so some T cells may come from the graft donor. The sample was PBMCs, taken 26 days after transplant. Here the CDR3 DNA reads TGTGCCAGCAGCGTAGGACAGGGTCTAGAGACCCAGTACTTC. Translation: CASSVGQGLETQYF.